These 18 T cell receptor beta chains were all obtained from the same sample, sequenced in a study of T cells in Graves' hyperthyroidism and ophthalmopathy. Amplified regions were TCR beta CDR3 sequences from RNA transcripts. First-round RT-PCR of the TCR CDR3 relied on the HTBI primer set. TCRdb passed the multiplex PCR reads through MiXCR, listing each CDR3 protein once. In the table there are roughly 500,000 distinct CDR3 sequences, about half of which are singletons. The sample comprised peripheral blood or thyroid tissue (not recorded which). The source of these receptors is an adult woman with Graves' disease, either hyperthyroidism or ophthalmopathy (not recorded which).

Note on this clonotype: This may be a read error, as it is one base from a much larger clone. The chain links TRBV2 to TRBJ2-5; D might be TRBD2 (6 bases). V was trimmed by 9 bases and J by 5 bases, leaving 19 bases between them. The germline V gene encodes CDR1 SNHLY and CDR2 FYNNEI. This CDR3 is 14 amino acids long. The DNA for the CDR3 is TGTGCCAGGGAGGGTAGCGGATCAGGGGAGACCCAGTACTTC. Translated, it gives CAREGSGSGETQYF.

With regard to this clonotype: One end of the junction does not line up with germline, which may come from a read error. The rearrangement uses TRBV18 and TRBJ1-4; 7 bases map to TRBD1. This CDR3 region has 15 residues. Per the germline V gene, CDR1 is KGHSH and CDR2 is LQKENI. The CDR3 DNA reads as TGTGCCAGCTCACTTTTGACAGGGACCAATGAAAAACTGGTTTTT. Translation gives CASSLLTGTNEKLVF.

The CDR3 coding sequence is TGTGCCAGCAGCTTAACGTCGCCTAGCGGGAGTAATGAGCAGTTCTTC. Amino acids: CASSLTSPSGSNEQFF. J is TRBJ2-1 and V is TRBV7-3, with TRBD2 matching over 10 bases. CDR1 and CDR2 from the germline V gene are SGHTA and FQGTGA. J lost 7 bases, V lost 0 bases, and 6 bases had no gene match. The CDR3 totals 16 residues.

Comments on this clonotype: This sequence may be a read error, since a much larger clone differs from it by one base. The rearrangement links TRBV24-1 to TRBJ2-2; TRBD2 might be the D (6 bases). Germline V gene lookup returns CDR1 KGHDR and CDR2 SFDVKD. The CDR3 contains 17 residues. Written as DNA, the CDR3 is TGTGCCAGCAGTTTACCGGGGGTGGTTCGTGGATTCGGGGAGCTGATTTTT. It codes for CASSLPGVVRGFGELIF.

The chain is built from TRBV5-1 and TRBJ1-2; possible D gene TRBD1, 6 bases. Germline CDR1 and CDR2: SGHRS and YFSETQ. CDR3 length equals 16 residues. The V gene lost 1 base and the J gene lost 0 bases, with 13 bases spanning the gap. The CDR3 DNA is TGCGCCAGCAGCTTGTACCGGGGGCGGACTAACTATGGCTACACCTTC. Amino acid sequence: CASSLYRGRTNYGYTF.

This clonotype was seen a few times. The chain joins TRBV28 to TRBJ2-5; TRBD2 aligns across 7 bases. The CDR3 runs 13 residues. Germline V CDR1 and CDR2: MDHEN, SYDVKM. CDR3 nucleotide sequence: TGTGCATCAGCTTCGGGCGGGAGCGAGACCCAGTACTTC. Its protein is CASASGGSETQYF.

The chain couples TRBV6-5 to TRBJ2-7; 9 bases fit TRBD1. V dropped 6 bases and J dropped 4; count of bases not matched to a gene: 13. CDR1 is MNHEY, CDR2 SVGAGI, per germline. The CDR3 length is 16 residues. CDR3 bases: TGTGCCAGCAGAACTACTAGACAGGGGGGTGATTACGAGCAGTACTTC. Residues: CASRTTRQGGDYEQYF.

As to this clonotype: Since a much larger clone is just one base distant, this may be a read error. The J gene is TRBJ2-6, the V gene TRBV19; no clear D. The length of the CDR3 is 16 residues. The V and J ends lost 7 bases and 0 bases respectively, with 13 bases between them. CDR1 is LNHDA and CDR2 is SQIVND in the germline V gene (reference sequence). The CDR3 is CASTIQPISGANVLTF. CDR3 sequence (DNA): TGTGCCAGTACTATCCAGCCCATCTCTGGGGCCAACGTCCTGACTTTC.

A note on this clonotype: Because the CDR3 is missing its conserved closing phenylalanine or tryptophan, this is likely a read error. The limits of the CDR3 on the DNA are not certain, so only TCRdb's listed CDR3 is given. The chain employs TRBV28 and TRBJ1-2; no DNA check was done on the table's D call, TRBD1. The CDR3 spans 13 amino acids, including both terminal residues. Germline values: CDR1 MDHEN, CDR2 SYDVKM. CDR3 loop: CALRTGPNYGYIL.

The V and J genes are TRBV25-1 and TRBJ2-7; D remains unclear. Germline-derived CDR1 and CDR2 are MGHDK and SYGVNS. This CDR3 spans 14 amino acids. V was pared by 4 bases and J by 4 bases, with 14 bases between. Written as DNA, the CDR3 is TGTGCCAGCAGTGCTGGGCTAGACGTTTACGAGCAGTACTTC. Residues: CASSAGLDVYEQYF.

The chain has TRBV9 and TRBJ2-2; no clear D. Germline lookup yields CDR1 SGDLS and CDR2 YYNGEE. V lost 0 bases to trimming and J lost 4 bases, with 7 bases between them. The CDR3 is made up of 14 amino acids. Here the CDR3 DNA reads TGTGCCAGCAGCGTAGGACGGCCCACCGGGGAGCTGTTTTTT. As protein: CASSVGRPTGELFF.

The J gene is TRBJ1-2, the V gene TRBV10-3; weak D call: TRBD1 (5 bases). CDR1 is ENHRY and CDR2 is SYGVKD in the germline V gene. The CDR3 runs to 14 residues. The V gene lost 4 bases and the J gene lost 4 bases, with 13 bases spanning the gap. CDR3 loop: CAISGGVDAYGYTF. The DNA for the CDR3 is TGTGCCATCAGTGGAGGGGTGGATGCCTATGGCTACACCTTC.

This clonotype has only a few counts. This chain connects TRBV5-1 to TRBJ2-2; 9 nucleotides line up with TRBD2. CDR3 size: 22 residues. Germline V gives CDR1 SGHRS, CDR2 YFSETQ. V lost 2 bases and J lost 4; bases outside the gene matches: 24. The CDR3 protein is CASSFLGSFDQSGRSRTGELFF. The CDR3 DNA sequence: TGCGCCAGCAGCTTTCTCGGTAGTTTCGACCAAAGCGGGAGGTCCCGCACCGGGGAGCTGTTTTTT.

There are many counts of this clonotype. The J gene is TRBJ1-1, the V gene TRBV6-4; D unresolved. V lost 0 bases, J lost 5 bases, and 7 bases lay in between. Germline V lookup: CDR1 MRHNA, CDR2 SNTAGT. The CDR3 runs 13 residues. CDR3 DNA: TGTGCCAGCAGTGACTCAACTCAGACTGAAGCTTTCTTT. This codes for CASSDSTQTEAFF.

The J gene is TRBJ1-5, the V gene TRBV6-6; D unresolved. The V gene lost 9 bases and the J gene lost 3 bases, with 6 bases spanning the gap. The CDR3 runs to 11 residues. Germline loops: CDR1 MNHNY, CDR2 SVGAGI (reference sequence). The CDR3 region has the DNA TGTGCCAGACCTATCAATCAGCCCCAGCATTTT. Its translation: CARPINQPQHF.

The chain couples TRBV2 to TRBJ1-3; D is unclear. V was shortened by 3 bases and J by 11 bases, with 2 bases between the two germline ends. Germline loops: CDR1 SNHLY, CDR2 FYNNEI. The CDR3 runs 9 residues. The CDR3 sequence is CASSDPIYF. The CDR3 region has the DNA TGTGCCAGCAGTGACCCCATATATTTT.

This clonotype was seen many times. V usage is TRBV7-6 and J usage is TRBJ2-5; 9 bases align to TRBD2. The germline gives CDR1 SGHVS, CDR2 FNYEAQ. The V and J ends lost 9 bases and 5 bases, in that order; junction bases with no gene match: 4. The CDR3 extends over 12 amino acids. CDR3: CASSGRWETQYF. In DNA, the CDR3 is TGTGCCAGTAGCGGGAGATGGGAGACCCAGTACTTC.

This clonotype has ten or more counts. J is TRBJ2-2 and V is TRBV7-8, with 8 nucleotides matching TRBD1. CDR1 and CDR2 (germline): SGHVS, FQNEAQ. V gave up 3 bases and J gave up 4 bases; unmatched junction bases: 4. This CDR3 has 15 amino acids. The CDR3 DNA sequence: TGTGCCAGCAGCTTCACAGGGGGTTTCACCGGGGAGCTGTTTTTT. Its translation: CASSFTGGFTGELFF. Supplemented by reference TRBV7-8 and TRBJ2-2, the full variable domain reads GAGVSQSPRYKVAKRGQDVALRCDPISGHVSLFWYQQALGQGPEFLTYFQNEAQLDKSGLPSDRFFAERPEGSVSTLKIQRTQQEDSAVYLCASSFTGGFTGELFFGEGSRLTVL.